These 29 T cell receptor beta chains share one sample of origin, sequenced in a study of cytomegalovirus exposure and HLA in healthy donors. Primers: 60 Vbeta forward and 13 Jbeta reverse. Some clones are missing from TCRdb's copy, which holds only in-frame ones; the method was immunoSEQ multiplex PCR. Here the sample spans 150,000 to 200,000 clones, over 70% being singletons. The sample comprised PBMCs. These receptors were collected from a woman younger than 35 in good health and CMV-seronegative.

This rearrangement joins TRBV7-8 to TRBJ2-2; TRBD1 agrees at 7 bases. CDR1 and CDR2 from the germline V gene are SGHVS and FQNEAQ. The CDR3 consists of 16 residues. With 5 bases clipped from V and 2 bases from J, the junction kept 8 bases outside the gene matches. CDR3: CASSRQGGRNTGELFF. The CDR3 DNA reads as TGTGCCAGCAGCCGACAGGGTGGACGAAACACCGGGGAGCTGTTTTTT.

The chain recombines TRBV5-1 with TRBJ2-1; 7 bases fit TRBD1. Trimming took 4 bases from V and 6 from J; bases not matched to a gene: 10. This CDR3 has 15 residues. Germline V CDR1 and CDR2: SGHRS, YFSETQ. The CDR3 bases are TGCGCCAGCAGCGCCCGGACAGGCAGTATCAATGAGCAGTTCTTC. This encodes CASSARTGSINEQFF.

The chain uses TRBV6-6 and TRBJ2-2; 8 bases are a match to TRBD2. V lost 2 bases, J lost 1 base, and 0 bases stayed unmatched. This CDR3 spans 15 amino acids. The germline CDR1 and CDR2 sequences are MNHNY and SVGAGI (reference sequence). The CDR3 is CASSYRGGNTGELFF. DNA of the CDR3: TGTGCCAGCAGTTACCGGGGGGGGAACACCGGGGAGCTGTTTTTT.

V and J are TRBV5-1 and TRBJ1-2; 7 bases agree with TRBD1. This CDR3 comprises 16 residues. Germline lookup yields CDR1 SGHRS and CDR2 YFSETQ. The V gene end was trimmed by 3 bases and the J gene end by 2 bases; junction bases not matched to a gene: 10. DNA of the CDR3: TGCGCCAGCAGCTCAAGGCCGGGACAGCAAAACTATGGCTACACCTTC. Its protein product is CASSSRPGQQNYGYTF.

V gene TRBV10-3 combines with J gene TRBJ2-7; 7 nucleotides agree with TRBD2. V lost 6 bases to trimming and J lost 3 bases; unmatched junction nucleotides: 5. CDR1 and CDR2 from the germline V gene are ENHRY and SYGVKD. CDR3 length: 13 amino acids. The CDR3 nucleotides read TGTGCCATCAGGGGAGGGAATGACTACGAGCAGTACTTC. This codes for CAIRGGNDYEQYF.

The genes are TRBV27 and TRBJ2-7; 7 positions match TRBD1. Trimming took 6 bases from V and 7 from J; bases not matched to a gene: 9. Germline assignment: CDR1 MNHEY and CDR2 SMNVEV (reference sequence). The CDR3 consists of 13 residues. CDR3 sequence (DNA): TGTGCCAGCAGACCGACAGGGTTGCGGGAGCAGTACTTC. Its translation: CASRPTGLREQYF.

The rearrangement uses TRBV27 and TRBJ1-6, with D hard to call. V shed 6 bases and J shed 14 bases, with 17 bases lying between them. The CDR3 is made up of 13 amino acids. Germline CDR1 and CDR2: MNHEY and SMNVEV (reference sequence). The CDR3 reads CASSTARSGALHF. In DNA form, the CDR3 reads TGTGCCAGCAGCACGGCCCGAAGTGGAGCCCTCCACTTT.

The DNA of the CDR3 is TGTGCCAGCCGGGACAGGCGAGAAGCTTTCTTT. Its protein product is CASRDRREAFF. The chain joins TRBV28 to TRBJ1-1; the match to TRBD1 covers 8 bases. Germline CDR1 is MDHEN and CDR2 is SYDVKM. Trimming cost V 8 bases and J 8 bases; bases outside gene matches: 4. The CDR3 spans 11 residues.

This chain uses TRBV2 with TRBJ2-3; weak D call: TRBD1 (7 bases). Trimming shortened V by 1 base and J by 7 bases, and 12 bases separated the two germline ends. The CDR3 loop spans 14 amino acids. Germline V gives CDR1 SNHLY, CDR2 FYNNEI. The CDR3 region has the DNA TGTGCCAGCAGTGAAGGGGCAGGGGGGCATACGCAGTATTTT. Translated, it gives CASSEGAGGHTQYF.

The CDR3, as DNA: TGTGCCAGCAGCCTAAGGACTAGCCCCGGGGGGGCCCAGTACTTC. This codes for CASSLRTSPGGAQYF. V and J are TRBV7-9 and TRBJ2-5; 8 nucleotides match TRBD2. In germline, CDR1 is SEHNR, CDR2 FQNEAQ (reference sequence). V lost 5 bases and J lost 9; bases outside the gene matches: 14. The CDR3 is 15 residues long.

This clone was counted a single time. The chain joins TRBV27 to TRBJ2-7, with a possible D match to TRBD1 (6 bases). CDR1 MNHEY and CDR2 SMNVEV come from the germline V gene (reference sequence). This CDR3 contains 11 residues. V lost 6 bases, J lost 6 bases, and 9 bases lay in between. CDR3 in DNA: TGTGCCAGCAGACAGGGTTCCGAGCAGTACTTC. Its translation is CASRQGSEQYF.

The rearrangement joins TRBV30 to TRBJ2-1; 9 bases line up with TRBD2. V dropped 7 bases and J dropped 5; count of bases not matched to a gene: 3. The germline V gene encodes CDR1 GTSNPN and CDR2 SVGIG (reference sequence). The CDR3 is 12 amino acids. The DNA for the CDR3 is TGTGCCTTCGAGCGGGGGGACAATGAGCAGTTCTTC. Its protein is CAFERGDNEQFF.

This clone was seen only a few times. J is TRBJ1-1 and V is TRBV6-6; D is possibly TRBD1 (5 bases). CDR1 MNHNY and CDR2 SVGAGI come from the germline V gene (reference sequence). V shed 3 bases and J shed 4 bases, with 9 bases lying between them. The CDR3 is 13 residues long. CDR3 bases: TGTGCCAGCAGTTATCAGGACACCACTGAAGCTTTCTTT. Translating it yields CASSYQDTTEAFF.

V usage is TRBV15 and J usage is TRBJ1-4; 8 bases line up with TRBD1. The CDR3 covers 16 residues. CDR1 is LNHNV and CDR2 is YYDKDF in the germline V gene (reference sequence). After removal of 0 bases from V and 7 bases from J, the junction contained 7 bases not matched to a gene. CDR3 loop: CATSRDRGQGGEKLFF. In DNA, the CDR3 is TGTGCCACCAGCAGAGATAGAGGACAGGGCGGTGAAAAACTGTTTTTT.

The chain has TRBV5-4 and TRBJ2-7; 10 bases are a match to TRBD1. The CDR3 sequence is 15 residues long. J lost 3 bases, V lost 4 bases, and 7 bases had no gene match. Germline V gene data show CDR1 as SGHNT and CDR2 as YYREEE (reference sequence). The CDR3 nucleotides are TGTGCCAGCAGCGAAAGGACAGGGGGGATCTACGAGCAGTACTTC. Amino acid sequence: CASSERTGGIYEQYF.

The chain employs TRBV10-3 and TRBJ1-2; D is perhaps TRBD1 (5 bases). The V and J ends lost 6 bases and 5 bases respectively, with 19 bases between them. The CDR3 loop spans 15 amino acids. Germline V gene data show CDR1 as ENHRY and CDR2 as SYGVKD. The CDR3 DNA sequence: TGTGCCATCAGCGATGGGACTTCTCGGACTTATGGCTACACCTTC. It specifies CAISDGTSRTYGYTF.

The chain combines TRBV4-1 with TRBJ2-5; 15 nucleotides agree with TRBD2. The CDR3 is 18 amino acids. The junction had 5 bases not matched to a gene; V was cut back by 0 bases and J by 3 bases. From germline, CDR1 is MGHRA and CDR2 YSYEKL. CDR3 residues: CASSQEGTSGGRKETQYF. DNA for the CDR3: TGCGCCAGCAGCCAAGAAGGGACTAGCGGGGGGCGCAAAGAGACCCAGTACTTC.

The sample holds a few counts of this clone. This chain uses TRBV28 with TRBJ1-3; D gene ambiguous. The CDR3 consists of 11 residues. Looked up from germline, CDR1 is MDHEN and CDR2 is SYDVKM. The V and J ends lost 7 bases and 3 bases respectively, with 4 bases between them. The CDR3 loop reads CASINGNTIYF. The CDR3 nucleotides are TGTGCCAGCATAAATGGAAACACCATATATTTT.

The chain joins TRBV7-9 to TRBJ2-7; TRBD1 matches 9 bases. J gave up 5 bases and V 2 bases, and 13 bases lay outside the gene matches. From germline, CDR1 is SEHNR and CDR2 FQNEAQ (reference sequence). This CDR3 contains 17 residues. DNA for the CDR3: TGTGCCAGCAGCTTATTACCGGGACAGGGCGACCCCAACGAGCAGTACTTC. Translated, it gives CASSLLPGQGDPNEQYF.

This chain joins TRBV5-4 and TRBJ1-4; TRBD1 aligns across 7 bases. The V gene's germline CDR1 is SGHNT and CDR2 YYREEE (reference sequence). The CDR3 is 15 amino acids. The J segment lost 8 bases and the V segment lost 3 bases, leaving 10 bases of the junction unmatched. For the CDR3, the DNA is TGTGCCAGCAGCTCCTTTGACAGGGTGGAAGAAAAACTGTTTTTT. It specifies CASSSFDRVEEKLFF.

This chain joins TRBV11-2 and TRBJ2-7, with 7 bases identical to TRBD1. This CDR3 is built from 12 residues. Germline CDR1 reads SGHAT; CDR2 reads FQNNGV. V shed 5 bases and J 3 bases; nucleotides not matched to a gene: 1. CDR3 in amino acids: CASSRDSYEQYF. CDR3 bases: TGTGCCAGCAGCCGGGACAGCTACGAGCAGTACTTC.

As DNA, the CDR3 is TGCGCCAGCAGCGTTACAGGGACCTACGAGCAGTACTTC. This encodes CASSVTGTYEQYF. The chain employs TRBV5-1 and TRBJ2-7; TRBD1 is a possible D gene (6 bases). V was clipped by 4 bases and J by 2 bases, with 10 bases between them. Germline V gene lookup returns CDR1 SGHRS and CDR2 YFSETQ. This CDR3 contains 13 residues.

V gene TRBV28 combines with J gene TRBJ1-4; 11 nucleotides agree with TRBD1. This CDR3 region has 18 residues. Germline trimming cut 2 bases from V and 2 bases from J; bases unmatched to any gene: 7. Per germline, CDR1 MDHEN and CDR2 SYDVKM. CDR3 DNA: TGTGCCAGCAGTTTAGTAATGCGGGACAGGGGGACTAATGAAAAACTGTTTTTT. It encodes CASSLVMRDRGTNEKLFF.

The chain recombines TRBV29-1 with TRBJ1-1; D ambiguous. Trimming shortened V by 4 bases and J by 0 bases, and 12 bases separated the two germline ends. CDR3 length equals 14 residues. Per germline, CDR1 SQVTM and CDR2 ANQGSEA. CDR3 bases: TGCAGCGTTGGGGTCAGACACTTGAACACTGAAGCTTTCTTT. This gives the protein CSVGVRHLNTEAFF. The full variable domain, rest sourced from reference TRBV29-1 and TRBJ1-1, is SAVISQKPSRDICQRGTSLTIQCQVDSQVTMMFWYRQQPGQSLTLIATANQGSEATYESGFVIDKFPISRPNLTFSTLTVSNMSPEDSSIYLCSVGVRHLNTEAFFGQGTRLTVV.

The rearrangement links TRBV5-1 to TRBJ1-2; D possibly corresponds to TRBD1 (6 bases). CDR1 is SGHRS and CDR2 is YFSETQ in the germline V gene. Trimming took 1 base from V and 8 from J, leaving 24 bases between them. The CDR3 totals 17 residues. The CDR3 here is CASSLSGDPAGFNGYTF. The CDR3 DNA reads as TGCGCCAGCAGCTTGTCAGGGGATCCGGCCGGTTTTAACGGCTACACCTTC.

The chain recombines TRBV18 with TRBJ2-3; 9 bases align to TRBD2. The CDR3 length is 15 residues. CDR1 is KGHSH, CDR2 LQKENI, per germline. Unmatched junction bases numbered 4, after V lost 2 bases and J lost 4 bases. The DNA for the CDR3 is TGTGCCAGCTCACCAGCGGGGGGGCGTGCAGATACGCAGTATTTT. Translated: CASSPAGGRADTQYF.

The table lists this clone with a count of one. The chain couples TRBV5-1 to TRBJ1-2, with 7 bases matching TRBD1. Losses at the gene ends were 3 bases for V and 1 base for J; bases not matched to a gene: 6. The germline V gene has CDR1 SGHRS and CDR2 YFSETQ. This CDR3 contains 15 residues. The DNA for the CDR3 is TGCGCCAGCAGCTCGAACAGGGGAGGTAACTATGGCTACACCTTC. Translating it yields CASSSNRGGNYGYTF.

The chain uses TRBV5-1 and TRBJ2-3, with a possible D match to TRBD1 (5 bases). Germline-derived CDR1 and CDR2 are SGHRS and YFSETQ. The CDR3 extends over 16 amino acids. Between the trimmed V and J ends, which lost 4 bases and 6 bases, there was a span of 21 bases. CDR3 nucleotides: TGCGCCAGCAGCCTAACAACCCGGACACCCTCGGATACGCAGTATTTT. Its protein is CASSLTTRTPSDTQYF.

The chain joins TRBV18 to TRBJ2-1, with 7 bases aligning to TRBD2. V trimming: 6 bases; J trimming: 0 bases; junction bases outside the gene matches: 11. Germline assignment: CDR1 KGHSH and CDR2 LQKENI. The CDR3 runs 17 residues. The CDR3 reads CASSSETGGSSYNEQFF. In DNA form, the CDR3 reads TGTGCCAGCTCGTCAGAAACCGGGGGGAGCTCCTACAATGAGCAGTTCTTC.